This T cell receptor (beta chain) was observed in a study of type 1 regulatory T cells. Study in general: An in vitro protocol generated T-allo10, a Tr1-enriched, alloantigen-specific CD4 T cell product.

The CDR3 spans 13 residues. Deletions cut 0 bases from V and 4 bases from J, with 4 bases between. By proportion, this clonotype is medium-sized (0.01 to 0.1%). What it binds is not known. TCRdb called the reads again in MiXCR, with one record for every CDR3 protein. Seen here are approximately 3,200 distinct CDR3 sequences, less than 9% observed once, and the top ten hold about 5.7%. The clonotype originates from a human donor in good health. Sequencing was carried out using cultured T cells, either the whole culture or a sorted T cell fraction (not recorded which). This chain uses TRBV12-3 or TRBV12-4 with TRBJ1-3, with D unresolved. Here the CDR3 DNA reads TGTGCCAGCAGTTTAGCGGGGGGAAACACCATATATTTT. Translation gives CASSLAGGNTIYF.